Presented here are 30 T cell receptor beta chains from one specimen sequenced in a study of T-cell memory formation after mild COVID-19. TCRdb re-analysed the 5' RACE reads in MiXCR, keeping a single row per CDR3 protein. The table records roughly 190,000 distinct CDR3 sequences, about 10% of them present only once. The sequenced sample was PBMCs or a T cell subset sorted from them (not recorded which). These receptors originate from a man younger than 35 who had mild COVID-19 (a few samples of this study predate the infection). Cell type and time point are not known.

The J gene is TRBJ2-7, the V gene TRBV23-1, with a possible D match to TRBD2 (5 bases). TRBV23-1 is annotated as an ORF whose role is uncertain. V was trimmed by 2 bases and J by 3 bases, leaving 11 bases between them. This CDR3 has 14 amino acids. CDR3 coding DNA: TGCGCCAGCAGTCAAAGGACTCTTGACTACGAGCAGTACTTC. It encodes CASSQRTLDYEQYF.

This chain links TRBV12-3 or TRBV12-4 with TRBJ2-7, with TRBD2 as a possible D gene (7 bases). This CDR3 is built from 14 residues. V lost 6 bases and J 5 bases, leaving 17 bases between the germline ends. The CDR3 here is CASRRGAGADEQYF. CDR3 bases: TGTGCCAGCAGACGAGGCGCGGGGGCCGACGAGCAGTACTTC.

This rearrangement joins TRBV19 to TRBJ1-5, with 10 bases lining up with TRBD1. V dropped 5 bases and J dropped 5; count of bases not matched to a gene: 9. CDR1 and CDR2 from the germline V gene are LNHDA and SQIVND (reference sequence). The CDR3 spans 16 residues. The CDR3 DNA is TGTGCCAGTAGTCAGAGGACAGGGGGAAGGGATCAGCCCCAGCATTTT. Translating it yields CASSQRTGGRDQPQHF.

This clonotype showed up just a few times. J is TRBJ1-2 and V is TRBV3-1; D unclear. Germline V gene sequence: CDR1 LGHDT, CDR2 YNNKEL (reference sequence). The CDR3 totals 15 residues. Trimming took off 4 bases at V and 4 bases at J, with 16 bases between the two ends. CDR3 coding DNA: TGTGCCAGCAGCCTAGGACGAGACTCGGGCTATGGCTACACCTTC. Translating it yields CASSLGRDSGYGYTF.

This clonotype was found a few times. This chain uses TRBV7-8 with TRBJ1-2, with TRBD1 matching 10 bases. Germline V gene lookup returns CDR1 SGHVS and CDR2 FQNEAQ. Germline trimming cut 1 base from V and 0 bases from J; bases unmatched to any gene: 26. The CDR3 totals 24 residues. The DNA for the CDR3 is TGTGCCAGCAGCTTAGAGAGGATCGGCTTAGGGACAGGGGAAAGGGGACTTTCTAACTATGGCTACACCTTC. It yields the protein CASSLERIGLGTGERGLSNYGYTF.

The chain carries TRBV7-3 and TRBJ2-7; unclear D gene. CDR3 length: 13 residues. V lost 2 bases, J lost 7 bases, and 12 bases lay in between. Looked up from germline, CDR1 is SGHTA and CDR2 is FQGTGA. CDR3 region: CASSLGGMGEQYF. Here the CDR3 DNA reads TGTGCCAGCAGCTTAGGTGGCATGGGGGAGCAGTACTTC.

This clonotype was seen a few times. The rearrangement links TRBV12-3 or TRBV12-4 to TRBJ1-4; possibly TRBD1 for D (5 bases). The length of the CDR3 is 14 residues. Trimming left V 5 bases short and J 7 bases short, with 14 bases between. Written as DNA, the CDR3 is TGTGCCAGCAGTCGCAGGGCGGGAAGTGAAAAACTGTTTTTT. Its protein is CASSRRAGSEKLFF.

Ten or more counts support this clonotype. CDR3 loop: CASTPGQGAGTQYF. As DNA, the CDR3 is TGTGCCAGCACCCCGGGACAGGGGGCTGGTACGCAGTATTTT. This chain uses TRBV12-3 or TRBV12-4 with TRBJ2-3; TRBD1 matches at 12 bases. The length of the CDR3 is 14 residues. V lost 7 bases to trimming and J lost 8 bases; unmatched junction nucleotides: 7.

This clonotype showed up many times. The chain employs TRBV7-2 and TRBJ2-6; either TRBD1 or TRBD2 may fit D (5 bases each). V lost 7 bases and J 1 base, leaving 11 bases between the germline ends. This CDR3 has 15 amino acids. Germline V gene sequence: CDR1 SGHTA, CDR2 FQGNSA. The CDR3 is CASTYWGSGANVLTF. The CDR3 DNA sequence: TGTGCCAGCACCTATTGGGGGTCTGGGGCCAACGTCCTGACTTTC. Together with reference TRBV7-2 and TRBJ2-6, the CDR3 gives the full variable domain: GAGVSQSPSNKVTEKGKDVELRCDPISGHTALYWYRQSLGQGLEFLIYFQGNSAPDKSGLPSDRFSAERTGGSVSTLTIQRTQQEDSAVYLCASTYWGSGANVLTFGAGSRLTVL.

The chain has TRBV10-3 and TRBJ2-7, with 10 nucleotides matching TRBD1. Trimming removed 9 bases from V and 7 bases from J; junction bases left unmatched: 9. This CDR3 is built from 13 residues. CDR1 is ENHRY, CDR2 SYGVKD, per germline. CDR3 in amino acids: CAISRQGAGEQYV. In DNA, the CDR3 is TGTGCCATAAGTAGACAGGGGGCGGGTGAGCAGTACGTC.

This clonotype was seen a handful of times. CDR3 sequence reads: CASSSQLNQPQHF. The CDR3 DNA sequence: TGTGCCAGCAGCTCTCAGTTAAATCAGCCCCAGCATTTT. The chain has TRBV7-2 and TRBJ1-5; D is uncertain. The CDR3 consists of 13 residues. Between the trimmed V and J ends, which lost 4 bases and 4 bases, there was a span of 8 bases. Germline V lookup: CDR1 SGHTA, CDR2 FQGNSA.

A few counts support this clonotype. The chain uses TRBV6-5 and TRBJ2-3; 7 bases match TRBD1. The V gene's germline CDR1 is MNHEY and CDR2 SVGAGI. CDR3 length: 13 residues. J gave up 10 bases and V 4 bases, and 8 bases lay outside the gene matches. The CDR3 spells CASSFDRVGAQYF. CDR3 DNA sequence: TGTGCCAGCAGTTTCGACAGGGTAGGGGCGCAGTATTTT.

This clonotype occurred many times. The chain recombines TRBV5-4 with TRBJ1-4; weak D call: TRBD1 (6 bases). Trimming took 3 bases from V and 4 from J, leaving 10 bases between them. Germline V gene sequence: CDR1 SGHNT, CDR2 YYREEE (reference sequence). The CDR3 extends over 14 amino acids. The CDR3 region has the DNA TGTGCCAGCAGCTCGGGACAAAATAATGAAAAACTGTTTTTT. Its protein product is CASSSGQNNEKLFF.

This clonotype was found a few times. The rearrangement links TRBV5-1 to TRBJ1-6; D is perhaps TRBD1 (5 bases). This CDR3 has 15 amino acids. V lost 4 bases and J 8 bases, leaving 16 bases between the germline ends. Germline V lookup: CDR1 SGHRS, CDR2 YFSETQ. The CDR3 nucleotides are TGCGCCAGCAGCCAGATGGTACAGGCGGATTCACCCCTCCACTTT. The encoded protein is CASSQMVQADSPLHF.

This chain joins TRBV5-1 and TRBJ2-3, with D uncertain. Germline V gives CDR1 SGHRS, CDR2 YFSETQ. This CDR3 comprises 15 residues. Trimming left V 2 bases short and J 1 base short, with 11 bases between. The CDR3 DNA is TGCGCCAGCAGCTTAGTACACCGGGGCACAGATACGCAGTATTTT. This sequence encodes CASSLVHRGTDTQYF.

V usage is TRBV4-1 and J usage is TRBJ1-2; no clear D gene. Germline lookup yields CDR1 MGHRA and CDR2 YSYEKL. The CDR3 is made up of 13 amino acids. Trimming removed 4 bases at V and 8 bases at J, with 14 bases between. CDR3 residues: CASSPSDRQGYTF. CDR3 in DNA: TGCGCCAGCAGCCCCTCGGACCGCCAGGGCTACACCTTC.

The V and J genes are TRBV5-1 and TRBJ2-2; 11 bases fit TRBD1. V was clipped by 4 bases and J by 4 bases; unmatched bases: 15. The germline V gene has CDR1 SGHRS and CDR2 YFSETQ. The CDR3 is 19 amino acids. In DNA form, the CDR3 reads TGCGCCAGCAGCCCTAACCCGGACAGGGGGCTAGGCGGCACCGGGGAGCTGTTTTTT. Amino acid sequence: CASSPNPDRGLGGTGELFF.

This chain uses TRBV10-1 with TRBJ1-1, with D unresolved. CDR1 WNHNN and CDR2 SYGVQD come from the germline V gene (reference sequence). This CDR3 is 13 amino acids long. Trimming cost V 8 bases and J 2 bases, with 12 bases left between them. CDR3: CASPPAANTEAFF. CDR3 bases: TGCGCCAGCCCCCCCGCAGCTAACACTGAAGCTTTCTTT.

The chain carries TRBV12-3 or TRBV12-4 and TRBJ1-1, with a possible D match to TRBD1 (6 bases). V was pared by 6 bases and J by 1 base, with 15 bases between. The CDR3 is 15 amino acids. CDR3 coding DNA: TGTGCCAGCAGCGTCCAACAGGGCCAGAACACTGAAGCTTTCTTT. It yields the protein CASSVQQGQNTEAFF.

The chain combines TRBV6-2 or TRBV6-3 with TRBJ2-4; D gene unclear. Germline V gene data show CDR1 as MNHEY and CDR2 as SVGEGT. The CDR3 totals 17 residues. Trimming stripped 0 bases from V and 0 bases from J, with 12 bases between. The CDR3 loop reads CASSYSIVEIAKNIQYF. The CDR3 nucleotides read TGTGCCAGCAGTTACTCCATAGTAGAGATAGCCAAAAACATTCAGTACTTC.

V and J are TRBV10-3 and TRBJ1-1, with unresolved D. The germline gives CDR1 ENHRY, CDR2 SYGVKD. Trimming stripped 3 bases from V and 1 base from J, with 6 bases between. This CDR3 comprises 13 residues. CDR3 sequence: CAISDLENTEAFF. In DNA, the CDR3 is TGTGCCATCAGTGATTTAGAGAACACTGAAGCTTTCTTT.

This clonotype was recorded a few times. The chain carries TRBV5-1 and TRBJ2-5; 8 bases fit TRBD2. J gave up 5 bases and V 4 bases, and 7 bases lay outside the gene matches. Germline V gene lookup returns CDR1 SGHRS and CDR2 YFSETQ. There are 14 residues in the CDR3. The CDR3: CASSPSGGMETQYF. CDR3 nucleotides: TGCGCCAGCAGCCCGAGCGGGGGAATGGAGACCCAGTACTTC.

A few counts support this clonotype. CDR3 region: CASSPTSGKAQYF. For the CDR3, the DNA is TGTGCCAGCAGCCCCACCTCAGGAAAGGCGCAGTATTTT. The gene calls are TRBV7-2 and TRBJ2-3, with D unresolved. Germline V gene lookup returns CDR1 SGHTA and CDR2 FQGNSA. V dropped 5 bases and J dropped 10 bases, with 16 bases sitting between them. This CDR3 is built from 13 residues.

The chain couples TRBV11-2 to TRBJ2-7; TRBD1 aligns across 8 bases. This CDR3 has 16 amino acids. Germline V lookup: CDR1 SGHAT, CDR2 FQNNGV. J was trimmed by 5 bases and V by 0 bases; bases with no gene match: 9. The CDR3 sequence: CASSLDPDREKNEQYF. The CDR3 nucleotides are TGTGCCAGCAGCTTAGATCCGGACAGGGAAAAGAACGAGCAGTACTTC.

A few counts support this clonotype. The chain is built from TRBV24-1 and TRBJ1-4; the match to TRBD1 covers 7 bases. The germline CDR1 and CDR2 sequences are KGHDR and SFDVKD. The V segment lost 8 bases and the J segment 4 bases; nucleotides outside the gene matches: 6. The CDR3 is 14 residues long. This CDR3 is CATTPGQSNEKLFF. DNA for the CDR3: TGTGCCACCACCCCGGGACAGAGTAATGAAAAACTGTTTTTT.

This clonotype was seen more than once but under ten times. The chain is built from TRBV10-3 and TRBJ2-7, with D possibly matching TRBD1 (6 bases). The germline V gene encodes CDR1 ENHRY and CDR2 SYGVKD. The germline V and J ends were trimmed by 4 bases and 3 bases, with 13 bases remaining between them. The CDR3 runs to 14 residues. The CDR3, as DNA: TGTGCCATCAGTGGGGGGCCGACCAGCTACGAGCAGTACTTC. Translation gives CAISGGPTSYEQYF.

This clonotype has a handful of counts. The V and J genes are TRBV7-2 and TRBJ2-5, with 7 bases aligning to TRBD2. The CDR3 consists of 14 residues. V lost 6 bases to trimming and J lost 5 bases; unmatched junction nucleotides: 9. Per germline, CDR1 SGHTA and CDR2 FQGNSA. The CDR3 DNA follows: TGTGCCAGCAGTCAAAGCGGGGTGAGGGAGACCCAGTACTTC. Protein product: CASSQSGVRETQYF.

This clonotype was seen a few times. The genes are TRBV6-5 and TRBJ2-2; D tentatively reads TRBD1 or TRBD2 (6 bases each). This CDR3 is built from 16 residues. The V end lost 6 bases, the J end lost 0 bases, and 14 bases lay between the germline ends. Germline V gives CDR1 MNHEY, CDR2 SVGAGI. The CDR3 is CASSPFGGTNTGELFF. CDR3 nucleotide sequence: TGTGCCAGCAGCCCCTTCGGGGGCACGAACACCGGGGAGCTGTTTTTT.

In this sample, this clonotype turned up a few times. V gene TRBV6-2 or TRBV6-3 combines with J gene TRBJ2-3; D remains ambiguous. CDR3 length: 11 residues. CDR1 is MNHEY, CDR2 SVGEGT, per germline. V was shortened by 7 bases and J by 5 bases, with 7 bases between the two germline ends. The CDR3 reads CASINGDTQYF. Written as DNA, the CDR3 is TGTGCCAGCATCAACGGAGATACGCAGTATTTT.

This clonotype came up a few times. The chain has TRBV5-1 and TRBJ1-4, with D maybe TRBD1 (6 bases). The CDR3 consists of 15 residues. Trimming removed 4 bases at V and 3 bases at J, with 13 bases between. The germline gives CDR1 SGHRS, CDR2 YFSETQ. CDR3: CASSDQGGPNEKLFF. CDR3 in DNA: TGCGCCAGCAGCGACCAAGGGGGACCTAATGAAAAACTGTTTTTT. Variable domain in full (rest from reference TRBV5-1 and TRBJ1-4): KAGVTQTPRYLIKTRGQQVTLSCSPISGHRSVSWYQQTPGQGLQFLFEYFSETQRNKGNFPGRFSGRQFSNSRSEMNVSTLELGDSALYLCASSDQGGPNEKLFFGSGTQLSVL.